This T cell receptor beta chain originates from a study of blood T cells in healthy people across ages (dated by TCRdb to about 2015). In the study overall: Template switching captured roughly one uniquely barcoded TCR beta cDNA molecule per two T cells in model experiments. To avoid experimental bias, donors of different ages were distributed randomly across sequencing lanes. The study analyzed two additional independent replicas of 1 million unique cDNA reads from the same blood draw for two donors, one aged 18 to 30 and one aged 80 or older. Donors were grouped into four age groups: young (average approximately 16 years), middle-aged (39), aged (about 59) and long-lived (about 90). The study measured age-related changes in TCR beta repertoire diversity using deep sequencing normalized with unique cDNA molecular identifiers.

General conclusions and limits of the study: Observed TCR beta diversity per million T cells fell roughly linearly with age, and a significant reduction was already apparent by age about 36. The percentage of naive T cells measured by flow cytometry correlated strongly with observed TCR beta diversity. The long-lived group showed more naive CD4+ T cells, fewer expanded clones and increased TCR diversity than the aged group, suggesting age selection. Estimates of total diversity from one million sequenced T cells were regarded as lower bounds and underestimates. The CMV infection status of donors was not known, potentially confounding age-related changes in expanded clonotypes. Conclusive comparison of naive and antigen-experienced compartments was prevented by the profiling of bulk unsorted PBMCs.

Donors were roughly 40 systemically healthy Caucasian individuals from Russia aged about 6 to 100 years. Each donor gave approximately 9.4 milliliters of peripheral blood, drawn into EDTA-treated Vacutainer tubes. Ficoll-Paque density-gradient centrifugation was used to isolate PBMCs, with at least 6.5 million obtained per sample. Trizol reagent was used to extract total RNA from the PBMCs, yielding at least 6 micrograms per sample. For every donor, flow cytometry on a PBMC aliquot measured the percentage of naive CD45RAhigh/CD27high T cells. This clonotype has at least ten counts. Its target antigen remains unknown. No qualities accompany the bases; no much larger clone lies one base away. Library preparation was by 5' RACE. These reads were obtained on an Illumina HiSeq 2500. A second PCR of roughly 7 to 12 cycles was performed with a sample-barcoded 5' primer and a J-beta primer mix. A unique molecular identifier was introduced onto each TCR beta cDNA molecule by a template-switch 5' adaptor carrying 12 random nucleotides. Each sample yielded at least 2.5 million CDR3-containing paired-end reads. The Mint cDNA synthesis kit, primed by a TRBC-specific oligonucleotide, was used to synthesize first-strand cDNA from all RNA. Following uracil-DNA glycosylase treatment, a first 18-cycle PCR with universal primers M1SS and BC2_uni_R was performed on all cDNA. In the authors' own workflow: For normalization, 1 million high-quality reads were randomly selected from each sample, with every read carrying a distinct molecular identifier. Instead of being binned into consensus sequences, reads with shared molecular identifiers were discarded. CDR3 identification, clonotype clustering and error correction used MiTCR with a Q25 quality threshold and the strictest error-elimination algorithm. A nonparametric unseen species model with Euler transformation was used to estimate a lower bound on total TCR beta diversity. TCRdb took the public reads, trimmed them with fastp at Q25, ran MiXCR for clone calling and kept in-frame beta chains. All rows with the same CDR3 protein become a single entry with the most common DNA and genes. The V and J calls reflect TCRdb's pipeline rather than the authors' work. In all, the sample holds a few hundred thousand distinct CDR3 sequences, and about 26% of those were seen once. The ten largest clonotypes hold 18% of the sample.

V was cut back by 2 bases and J by 10 bases, leaving a gap of 10 bases between them. The CDR3 sequence holds 12 residues, the cysteine and phenylalanine included. Just CDR3 DNA is preserved here, 36 bases in frame from base 1. CDR1 and CDR2 were assigned from the germline V gene as SGHRS and YFSETQ. This TCR was sampled from a woman in her seventies in good health. Sequencing input: blood. The sequence links TRBV5-1 to TRBJ2-1; TRBD2 is a possible D gene, resting on 5 matching bases. The CDR3 region has the sequence CASSFRGFEQFF. The sequenced DNA is TGCGCCAGCAGCTTTCGGGGATTCGAGCAGTTCTTC. Full variable domain (CDR3 extended with the reference TRBV5-1 and TRBJ2-1 proteins): KAGVTQTPRYLIKTRGQQVTLSCSPISGHRSVSWYQQTPGQGLQFLFEYFSETQRNKGNFPGRFSGRQFSNSRSEMNVSTLELGDSALYLCASSFRGFEQFFGPGTRLTVL.